The present T cell receptor (beta chain) was sequenced within a study of blood T cell repertoires in COVID-19. V shed 10 bases and J 0 bases; nucleotides not matched to a gene: 4. The CDR3 consists of 15 residues. Per germline, CDR1 LNHDA and CDR2 SQIVND (reference sequence). Methods used by the authors: Amplification with reference gene primers provided the estimates of nucleated cell counts. Clones were read by immunoSEQ multiplex PCR, and TCRdb kept only the in-frame ones, dropping some. V, J and clone size are those of that table, while D and trimming were read from the DNA. The sample lists about 70,000 clones; around 84% were seen once.

The source of this sequence is a woman in her 70s with acute or convalescent COVID-19. The material sequenced was peripheral blood. The V and J genes are TRBV19 and TRBJ2-6; TRBD2 matches at 9 bases. CDR3 sequence (DNA): TGTGCCATATCTAGCGGGGCCTCTGGGGCCAACGTCCTGACTTTC. Residues: CAISSGASGANVLTF.